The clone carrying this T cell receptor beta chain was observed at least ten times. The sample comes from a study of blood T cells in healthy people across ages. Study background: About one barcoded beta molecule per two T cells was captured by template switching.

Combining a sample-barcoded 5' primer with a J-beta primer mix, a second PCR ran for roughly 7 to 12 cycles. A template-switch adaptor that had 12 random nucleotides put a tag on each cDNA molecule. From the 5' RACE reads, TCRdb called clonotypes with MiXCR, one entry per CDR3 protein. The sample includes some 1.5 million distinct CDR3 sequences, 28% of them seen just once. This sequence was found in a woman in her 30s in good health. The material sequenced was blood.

The DNA of the CDR3 is TGTGCCAGCAGCTTCCTAGGACGGGGGGATGGCTACACCTTC. Its translation: CASSFLGRGDGYTF. The genes are TRBV7-2 and TRBJ1-2; D possibly corresponds to TRBD1 (5 bases). V gave up 3 bases and J gave up 6 bases, with 14 bases separating them. The CDR3 runs to 14 residues. Germline V gene data show CDR1 as SGHTA and CDR2 as FQGNSA.